Listed below are T cell receptor beta chains from one sample, sequenced in a study of regulatory T cells in long-lasting Graves disease. MiXCR, applied by TCRdb to the multiplex PCR reads, yields one record per CDR3 protein. This table has approximately 290,000 distinct CDR3 sequences, 22% appearing once. This sample comprised peripheral blood mononuclear cells (PBMCs), obtained when the disease was refractory, from a patient treated with antithyroid drugs. The source is a female donor with Graves disease. The CDR3 runs from the conserved cysteine through the conserved F or W. The D gene is left open where the match is weak. Clone size appears in some rows only: once, few, many, or a class for an expanded clone.

>many|TRBV2|TRBJ1-4|.
CASKDRGPTNEKLFF
TGTGCCAGCAAAGACCGGGGGCCAACTAATGAAAAACTGTTTTTT
>many|TRBV11-2|TRBJ2-5|TRBD2
CASSLMSSTGGFLETQYF
TGTGCCAGCAGCTTAATGAGTTCTACGGGAGGCTTCTTAGAGACCCAGTACTTC
>.|TRBV29-1|TRBJ2-3|TRBD1
CSVDGQGTSTDTQYF
TGCAGCGTTGACGGACAGGGGACTAGCACAGATACGCAGTATTTT
>.|TRBV5-1|TRBJ2-1|TRBD2
CASSLETSGGYNEQFF
TGCGCCAGCAGCCTGGAGACTAGCGGGGGGTACAATGAGCAGTTCTTC
>many|TRBV28|TRBJ2-2|.
CASSLLSGELFF
TGTGCCAGCAGTTTATTATCCGGGGAGCTGTTTTTT
>many|TRBV28|TRBJ1-4|.
CASSFGTTNEKLFF
TGTGCCAGCAGTTTCGGGACAACTAATGAAAAACTGTTTTTT
>many|TRBV19|TRBJ2-5|TRBD1
CASSQTGGGETQYF
TGTGCCAGTAGTCAAACAGGGGGCGGAGAGACCCAGTACTTC
>many|TRBV28|TRBJ2-2|.
CASRDSFINTGELFF
TGTGCCAGCAGGGACAGCTTCATTAACACCGGGGAGCTGTTTTTT
>.|TRBV7-3|TRBJ2-7|.
CASSIDLRAEQYF
TGTGCCAGCAGTATCGACCTCAGGGCCGAGCAGTACTTC
>few|TRBV5-1|TRBJ2-2|TRBD2
CASSFYSGSIGGELFF
TGCGCCAGCAGCTTTTACAGCGGGAGTATCGGCGGGGAGCTGTTTTTT
>.|TRBV6-2/TRBV6-3|TRBJ2-5|.
CASSYLRYQETQYF
TGTGCCAGCAGTTACTTGAGGTACCAAGAGACCCAGTACTTC
>many|TRBV28|TRBJ2-7|.
CASSSGPNYEQYF
TGTGCCAGCAGCTCGGGCCCTAACTACGAGCAGTACTTC
>.|TRBV4-1|TRBJ2-5|.
CASSQGRAETQYF
TGCGCCAGCAGCCAGGGACGGGCAGAGACCCAGTACTTC
>.|TRBV5-1|TRBJ2-7|.
CASSLGVLQYF
TGCGCCAGCAGCTTGGGGGTTCTTCAGTACTTC
>many|TRBV3-1|TRBJ2-7|.
CASSQLPRSSSYEQYF
TGTGCCAGCAGCCAACTCCCCCGCTCCAGCTCCTACGAGCAGTACTTC
>.|TRBV28|TRBJ2-3|.
CASSFPSEGYTDTQYF
TGTGCCAGCAGTTTTCCCTCGGAGGGATACACAGATACGCAGTATTTT
>.|TRBV13|TRBJ2-3|.
CASSFTVTTDTQYF
TGTGCCAGCAGCTTTACAGTGACCACAGATACGCAGTATTTT
>many|TRBV27|TRBJ2-7|.
CASSPTPIDKGQPYEQYF
TGTGCCAGCAGTCCCACCCCTATTGACAAGGGTCAACCCTACGAGCAGTACTTC
>few|TRBV20-1|TRBJ2-7|.
CSARVALSEWFDEQYF
TGCAGTGCTAGAGTAGCGCTTAGCGAATGGTTCGACGAGCAGTACTTC
>many|TRBV11-2|TRBJ2-7|.
CASSSGVREQYF
TGTGCCAGCAGCTCCGGGGTCCGCGAGCAGTACTTC
>few|TRBV4-2|TRBJ2-4|.
CASSQDQTVAKNIQYF
TGTGCCAGCAGCCAAGATCAGACGGTAGCCAAAAACATTCAGTACTTC
>.|TRBV10-3|TRBJ2-2|TRBD2
CATLAGSNTGELFF
TGTGCCACCTTAGCGGGGTCGAACACCGGGGAGCTGTTTTTT
>.|TRBV5-8|TRBJ1-6|.
CASSPPGAGWVSPLHF
TGTGCCAGCAGCCCGCCAGGGGCAGGGTGGGTTTCACCCCTCCACTTT
>.|TRBV30|TRBJ2-5|.
CAWLDSPKTQYF
TGTGCCTGGCTGGACAGTCCAAAGACCCAGTACTTC
>many|TRBV5-1|TRBJ1-4|TRBD1
CASSQDRGGEKLFF
TGCGCCAGCAGCCAGGACAGGGGAGGTGAAAAACTGTTTTTT
>many|TRBV20-1|TRBJ1-1|.
CSAAAPMGGYAEAFF
TGCAGTGCTGCAGCCCCAATGGGAGGATACGCTGAAGCTTTCTTT
>many|TRBV6-2/TRBV6-3|TRBJ2-7|.
CASSWDLKGMTTGYEQYF
TGTGCCAGCAGTTGGGATCTTAAGGGGATGACGACTGGCTACGAGCAGTACTTC
>many|TRBV28|TRBJ1-1|.
CASSLVAGNTEAFF
TGTGCCAGCAGTTTGGTTGCGGGGAACACTGAAGCTTTCTTT
>.|TRBV3-1|TRBJ2-7|TRBD1
CASSQQGGQSPYEQYF
TGTGCCAGCAGCCAACAAGGGGGCCAGAGCCCCTACGAGCAGTACTTC
>.|TRBV6-4|TRBJ2-7|TRBD2
CASSDSKHDRSGSSHEQYF
TGTGCCAGCAGTGACTCAAAACACGATCGTAGCGGGAGCTCGCACGAGCAGTACTTC
>few|TRBV7-2|TRBJ2-1|.
CASSLEVADYNEQFF
TGTGCCAGCAGCTTAGAGGTAGCGGACTACAATGAGCAGTTCTTC
>.|TRBV10-3|TRBJ2-5|.
CAIIEGDGETQYF
TGTGCCATCATCGAGGGGGATGGAGAGACCCAGTACTTC
>.|TRBV20-1|TRBJ2-3|.
CSARDAKKSDTQYF
TGCAGTGCTAGAGATGCCAAGAAATCAGATACGCAGTATTTT
>many|TRBV9|TRBJ1-1|TRBD1
CASSGGETGRMNTEAFF
TGTGCCAGCAGTGGGGGGGAGACAGGGCGAATGAACACTGAAGCTTTCTTT
>.|TRBV29-1|TRBJ2-1|TRBD2
CSVVLLAGGLNEQFF
TGCAGCGTTGTTCTGCTAGCGGGAGGGTTGAATGAGCAGTTCTTC
>.|TRBV29-1|TRBJ2-3|TRBD1
CSTPDNRGTTDTQYF
TGCAGCACCCCGGACAACAGGGGAACCACAGATACGCAGTATTTT
>many|TRBV28|TRBJ2-7|.
CASGGSVDEQYF
TGTGCCAGCGGCGGCTCGGTTGACGAGCAGTACTTC
>few|TRBV6-1|TRBJ1-6|.
CASSRQGDIYNSPLHF
TGTGCCAGCAGCAGACAAGGGGATATCTATAATTCACCCCTCCACTTT
>.|TRBV6-5|TRBJ1-4|.
CASSSSGAGEKLFF
TGTGCCAGCAGTTCCTCGGGGGCGGGAGAAAAACTGTTTTTT
>many|TRBV11-1|TRBJ2-5|.
CASSYEWQPETQYF
TGTGCCAGCAGCTACGAGTGGCAGCCGGAGACCCAGTACTTC
>.|TRBV30|TRBJ2-7|TRBD1
CAWLQGGDEQYF
TGTGCCTGGTTACAGGGGGGCGACGAGCAGTACTTC
>.|TRBV28|TRBJ2-2|.
CASSLHPQGLAGELFF
TGTGCCAGCAGTTTACACCCGCAGGGCCTAGCCGGGGAGCTGTTTTTT
>few|TRBV15|TRBJ2-7|.
CATRLSEQYF
TGTGCCACCAGATTGTCCGAGCAGTACTTC
>few|TRBV4-3|TRBJ2-4|.
CASSQDPGPKNIQYF
TGCGCCAGCAGCCAAGATCCAGGACCCAAAAACATTCAGTACTTC
>many|TRBV5-1|TRBJ1-2|.
CASRRDGYGYTF
TGCGCCAGCAGACGGGACGGATATGGCTACACCTTC
>many|TRBV11-1|TRBJ2-7|TRBD1
CASSLDGTGGYEQYF
TGTGCCAGCAGCTTAGACGGGACAGGGGGCTACGAGCAGTACTTC
>few|TRBV27|TRBJ2-1|.
CASSFGAQSSYNEQFF
TGTGCCAGCAGTTTTGGCGCCCAGAGCTCCTACAATGAGCAGTTCTTC
>few|TRBV6-1|TRBJ1-5|TRBD1
CASSQGQGVSSNQPQHF
TGTGCCAGCAGCCAGGGACAGGGGGTATCGAGCAATCAGCCCCAGCATTTT
>few|TRBV20-1|TRBJ2-7|TRBD1
CSAPRTGSSYEQYF
TGCAGTGCCCCTAGGACAGGCAGCTCCTACGAGCAGTACTTC
>few|TRBV24-1|TRBJ1-2|TRBD1
CATSERQGRLHYNYGYTF
TGTGCCACCAGTGAAAGACAGGGCCGCCTTCACTATAACTATGGCTACACCTTC
>.|TRBV7-9|TRBJ2-5|.
CASSRGGASGMETQYF
TGTGCCAGCAGTCGAGGGGGTGCCAGCGGGATGGAGACCCAGTACTTC
>many|TRBV12-3/TRBV12-4|TRBJ1-5|.
CASSLAPGRNQPQHF
TGTGCCAGCAGTCTAGCGCCAGGGCGCAATCAGCCCCAGCATTTT
>.|TRBV19|TRBJ1-4|.
CASSPYADREKLFF
TGTGCCAGTAGCCCATACGCTGACAGGGAAAAACTGTTTTTT
>few|TRBV20-1|TRBJ1-5|TRBD1
CSARESGQYNQPQHF
TGCAGTGCTAGAGAATCGGGACAGTACAATCAGCCCCAGCATTTT
>few|TRBV7-2|TRBJ2-5|.
CASSLGRFGYPQETQYF
TGTGCCAGCAGCCTTGGACGTTTTGGCTATCCCCAGGAGACCCAGTACTTC
>few|TRBV19|TRBJ1-2|.
CASTADGYSLYGYTF
TGTGCCAGTACCGCGGACGGCTACTCTCTATATGGCTACACCTTC
>many|TRBV27|TRBJ1-2|.
CASASLGRLANYGYTF
TGTGCCAGCGCCAGCCTGGGACGATTGGCTAACTATGGCTACACCTTC
>few|TRBV20-1|TRBJ2-7|TRBD2
CSARHPVWEGLYEQYF
TGCAGTGCTAGACACCCGGTTTGGGAGGGCCTGTACGAGCAGTACTTC
>.|TRBV7-2|TRBJ2-7|.
CASSLSGGQKGFEQYF
TGTGCCAGCAGCTTGTCCGGAGGACAGAAGGGTTTCGAGCAGTACTTC
>few|TRBV20-1|TRBJ2-5|TRBD2
CSAKVGGETQYF
TGCAGTGCCAAAGTCGGGGGGGAGACCCAGTACTTC